The clone carrying this T cell receptor (beta chain) has a handful of counts. The V gene end was trimmed by 7 bases and the J gene end by 7 bases; junction bases not matched to a gene: 4. This CDR3 is 14 amino acids long. Per germline, CDR1 MNHEY and CDR2 SMNVEV (reference sequence). These data are taken from a study of blood T cell repertoires in COVID-19. At the level of the study: In each case, the material was cDNA or gDNA derived from T cells, B-cell-depleted T cells, or PBMCs.

Generated by immunoSEQ multiplex PCR, the TCRdb table keeps only in-frame clones and is missing some. The data hold around 230,000 clones, with approximately 90% observed a single time. Enrollees, roughly 18 to 90 years old, lived in approximately 25 US areas. Donors were grouped by their self-reported clinical history. This receptor was obtained from a woman between 40 and 55 years old with acute COVID-19. The sequenced sample was PBMCs or T cells enriched from blood (not recorded which). V gene TRBV27 combines with J gene TRBJ1-6, with 10 bases matching TRBD1. CDR3 sequence reads: CASKWTGGNSPLHF. The CDR3 DNA follows: TGTGCCAGCAAGTGGACAGGGGGGAATTCACCCCTCCACTTT.